The sequence of this T cell receptor beta chain was determined in a study of T cell repertoires in cytomegalovirus infection. About the research overall: Both a matching HLA type and CMV infection were indicated by public TCR beta signatures. Study-wide findings and caveats: Predominance within the ex vivo response was attributable to HLA-C-restricted CMV-specific TCR beta clonotypes. Cumulative frequency (of public TCR beta family members) identified carriers of CMV plus the relevant HLA.

TCRdb processed the reads anew with MiXCR; each CDR3 protein has one entry. The table lists 150,000 to 180,000 distinct CDR3 sequences, 23% of them singletons. Germline V gene sequence: CDR1 MNHEY, CDR2 SVGEGT. The CDR3 contains 15 residues. Trimming took 6 bases from V and 0 from J; bases not matched to a gene: 3. The sample holds a few counts of this clonotype. Its matching antigen is unknown. The sample comprised PBMCs. This TCR was recovered from a human donor in good health (CMV status not recorded). Some clones in this sample may be carry-over from other donors' samples. The chain recombines TRBV6-2 or TRBV6-3 with TRBJ2-3; 10 bases map to TRBD2. CDR3 coding DNA: TGTGCCAGCAGCCAACTAGCGGGAAGCACAGATACGCAGTATTTT. This codes for CASSQLAGSTDTQYF.